Each of the 10 T cell receptor beta chains below was sequenced from the same sample in a study of OX40 agonist ivuxolimab in advanced cancers. Using immunoSEQ multiplex PCR, the repertoire was profiled, and TCRdb retains in-frame clones only, with some absent. The sample shows around 95,000 clones, 90% of them seen only once. The starting material was CD4+ or CD8+ T cells sorted from blood, obtained in a trial of the OX40 agonist ivuxolimab. These receptors all come from an adult with an advanced solid tumor such as melanoma, head and neck, liver or kidney cancer.

The V and J genes are TRBV6-1 and TRBJ1-1; 8 nucleotides line up with TRBD1. This CDR3 has 13 amino acids. V shed 6 bases and J 5 bases; nucleotides not matched to a gene: 5. Per the germline V gene, CDR1 is MNHNS and CDR2 is SASEGT. CDR3: CASSMTGATEAFF. Written as DNA, the CDR3 is TGTGCCAGCAGCATGACAGGGGCGACTGAAGCTTTCTTT.

The chain employs TRBV2 and TRBJ1-1, with D tentatively TRBD1 (6 bases). The germline gives CDR1 SNHLY, CDR2 FYNNEI. Trimming pared 6 bases from V and 4 bases from J, leaving 18 bases between. CDR3 length equals 15 residues. The CDR3 DNA reads as TGTGCCAGCAGCGTACTAGGGCAGGGGTCCACTGAAGCTTTCTTT. It yields the protein CASSVLGQGSTEAFF.

The chain uses TRBV6-1 and TRBJ1-1, with no clear D. CDR1 is MNHNS, CDR2 SASEGT, per germline. Trimming cost V 5 bases and J 3 bases, with 4 bases left between them. This CDR3 is 11 amino acids long. The CDR3 protein is CASSRYTEAFF. The CDR3 coding sequence is TGTGCCAGCAGTCGATACACTGAAGCTTTCTTT.

The chain links TRBV7-8 to TRBJ2-1; 12 positions agree with TRBD2. Trimming took 6 bases from V and 6 from J; bases not matched to a gene: 9. Looked up from germline, CDR1 is SGHVS and CDR2 is FQNEAQ. The CDR3 consists of 16 residues. This CDR3 reads CASSPVTSGGLNEQFF. The CDR3 bases are TGTGCCAGCAGTCCAGTGACTAGCGGGGGACTCAATGAGCAGTTCTTC.

For this clone: The same CDR3 also results from other DNA sequences found in this sample. The V call is TRBV27, the J call TRBJ1-2, with a possible D match to TRBD1 (5 bases). Germline V lookup: CDR1 MNHEY, CDR2 SMNVEV (reference sequence). V was shortened by 5 bases and J by 2 bases, with 9 bases between the two germline ends. The CDR3 runs to 13 residues. The CDR3 nucleotides read TGTGCCAGCAGTCTCAGGGAGAACTATGGCTACACCTTC. Translating gives CASSLRENYGYTF.

This chain joins TRBV6-1 and TRBJ2-7; tentative D call: TRBD2 (6 bases). The CDR3 is 14 residues long. Germline loops: CDR1 MNHNS, CDR2 SASEGT. V dropped 4 bases and J dropped 3 bases, with 13 bases sitting between them. Here the CDR3 DNA reads TGTGCCAGCAGTGTTTCGAGCGGGTACTACGAGCAGTACTTC. This translates into CASSVSSGYYEQYF.

This clone was found a few times. The rearrangement links TRBV6-1 to TRBJ1-5; D possibly corresponds to TRBD1 (6 bases). CDR1 is MNHNS and CDR2 is SASEGT in the germline V gene. The CDR3 is 14 amino acids. With 7 bases removed from V and 1 base from J, the gap between germline ends came to 11 bases. The DNA of the CDR3 is TGTGCCAGCAATTTCAGGGGAAGCAATCAGCCCCAGCATTTT. This gives the protein CASNFRGSNQPQHF.

The chain couples TRBV29-1 to TRBJ2-5; possibly TRBD1 for D (5 bases). Germline V gene data show CDR1 as SQVTM and CDR2 as ANQGSEA. This CDR3 contains 11 residues. V was cut by 6 bases and J by 5 bases, with 10 bases left in between. The CDR3 DNA sequence: TGCAGCGTGGCAGGGTTGGAGACCCAGTACTTC. This translates into CSVAGLETQYF. Full variable domain (rest looked up from reference TRBV29-1 and TRBJ2-5): SAVISQKPSRDICQRGTSLTIQCQVDSQVTMMFWYRQQPGQSLTLIATANQGSEATYESGFVIDKFPISRPNLTFSTLTVSNMSPEDSSIYLCSVAGLETQYFGPGTRLLVL.

This clone was recorded once. This chain joins TRBV25-1 and TRBJ1-1, with TRBD1 matching over 8 bases. The CDR3 loop spans 16 amino acids. The trim removed 1 base at V and 3 bases at J, leaving 7 bases unmatched. CDR1 and CDR2 (germline): MGHDK, SYGVNS. The CDR3 DNA is TGTGCCAGCAGTGAATCAGGGGGCCTGGGTGACACTGAAGCTTTCTTT. It encodes CASSESGGLGDTEAFF.

J is TRBJ1-1 and V is TRBV6-6; D remains unclear. V shed 4 bases and J shed 4 bases, with 10 bases lying between them. The V gene's germline CDR1 is MNHNY and CDR2 SVGAGI (reference sequence). The CDR3 consists of 13 residues. In nucleotides, the CDR3 is TGTGCCAGCAGTTTTCAGGTGGCCACTGAAGCTTTCTTT. Protein sequence: CASSFQVATEAFF.